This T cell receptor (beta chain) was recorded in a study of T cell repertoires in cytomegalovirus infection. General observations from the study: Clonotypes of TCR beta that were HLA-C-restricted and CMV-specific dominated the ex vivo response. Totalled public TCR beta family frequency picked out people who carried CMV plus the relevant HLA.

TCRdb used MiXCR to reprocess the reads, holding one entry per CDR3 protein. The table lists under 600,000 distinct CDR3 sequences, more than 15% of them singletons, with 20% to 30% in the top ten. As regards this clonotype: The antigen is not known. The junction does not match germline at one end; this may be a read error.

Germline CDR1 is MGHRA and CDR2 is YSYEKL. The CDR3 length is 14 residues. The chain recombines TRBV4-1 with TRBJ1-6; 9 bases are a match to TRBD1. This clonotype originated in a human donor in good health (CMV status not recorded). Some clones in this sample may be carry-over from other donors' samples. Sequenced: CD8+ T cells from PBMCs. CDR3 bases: TGCGCCAGCAGCCAAGATACTGAGGGGGACAGGGTAGACTTT. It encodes CASSQDTEGDRVDF.